This TCR beta chain was identified during a study of CD8 T cell repertoires and HIV-1 epitope variants. Study context: 1M T cells were kept uncultured as a baseline.

This clone was recorded a few times. Its antigen is undetermined. Germline-derived CDR1 and CDR2 are SEHNR and FQNEAQ (reference sequence). The CDR3 is made up of 15 amino acids. V lost 8 bases, J lost 4 bases, and 18 bases lay in between. Using immunoSEQ multiplex PCR, the repertoire was profiled, and TCRdb retains in-frame clones only, with some absent. The sample shows under 3,000 clones, roughly two thirds of them seen only once. This receptor was identified in a male donor with HIV. The material sequenced was cultured CD8+ T cells derived from PBMCs. V usage is TRBV7-9 and J usage is TRBJ2-1; possible D gene TRBD2, 6 bases. CDR3 amino acids: CASLPTGLQYNEQFF. CDR3 DNA: TGTGCCAGCTTGCCAACGGGACTCCAATACAATGAGCAGTTCTTC.